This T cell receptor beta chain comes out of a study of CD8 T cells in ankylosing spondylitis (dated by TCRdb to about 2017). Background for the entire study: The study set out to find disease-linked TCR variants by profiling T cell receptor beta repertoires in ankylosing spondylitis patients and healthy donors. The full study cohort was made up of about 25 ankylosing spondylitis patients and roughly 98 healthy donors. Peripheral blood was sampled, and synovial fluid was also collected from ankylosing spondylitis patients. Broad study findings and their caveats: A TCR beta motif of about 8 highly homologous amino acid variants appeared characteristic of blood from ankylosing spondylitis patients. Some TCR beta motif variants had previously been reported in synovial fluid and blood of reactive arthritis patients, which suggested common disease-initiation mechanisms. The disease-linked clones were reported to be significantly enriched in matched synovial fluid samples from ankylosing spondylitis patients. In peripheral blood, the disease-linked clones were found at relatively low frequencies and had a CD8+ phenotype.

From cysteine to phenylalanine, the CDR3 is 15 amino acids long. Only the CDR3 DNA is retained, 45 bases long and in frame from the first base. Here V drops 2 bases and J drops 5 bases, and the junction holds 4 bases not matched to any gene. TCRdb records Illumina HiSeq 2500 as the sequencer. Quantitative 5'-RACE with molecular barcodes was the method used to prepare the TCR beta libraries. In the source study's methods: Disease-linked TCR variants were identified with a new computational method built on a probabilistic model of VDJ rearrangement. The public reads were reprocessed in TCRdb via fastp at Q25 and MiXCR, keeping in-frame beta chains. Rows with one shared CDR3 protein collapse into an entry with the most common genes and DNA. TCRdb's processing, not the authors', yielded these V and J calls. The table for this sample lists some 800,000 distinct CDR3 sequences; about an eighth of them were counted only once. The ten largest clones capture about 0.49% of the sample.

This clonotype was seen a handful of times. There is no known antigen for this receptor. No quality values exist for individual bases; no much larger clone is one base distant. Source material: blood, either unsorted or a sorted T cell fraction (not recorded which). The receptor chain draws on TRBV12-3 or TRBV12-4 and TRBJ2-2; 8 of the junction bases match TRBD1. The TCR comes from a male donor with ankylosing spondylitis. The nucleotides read TGTGCCAGCAGTTTACGGCAGGGGGCGACCGGGGAGCTGTTTTTT. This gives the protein CASSLRQGATGELFF.